A single sample gave rise to the 24 T cell receptor beta chains below, sequenced in a study of T cell responses to AZD1222 COVID-19 vaccine. Using immunoSEQ multiplex PCR, the repertoire was profiled, and TCRdb retains in-frame clones only, with some absent. The data contain some 130,000 clones, about 90% of them seen just once; the ten biggest clones take up 1.9%. This specimen consisted of peripheral blood, obtained on day 0 of AZD1222 vaccination. All receptors derive from an adult in good health.

The CDR3 DNA follows: TGTGCCAGCAGCGTAGGTCCCTCGGACAGGCCACACGAGCAGTACTTC. Encoded protein: CASSVGPSDRPHEQYF. The chain couples TRBV9 to TRBJ2-7; TRBD1 matches 7 bases. After removal of 0 bases from V and 5 bases from J, the junction contained 11 bases not matched to a gene. CDR3 length equals 16 residues. Germline CDR1 and CDR2: SGDLS and YYNGEE.

The V call is TRBV7-2, the J call TRBJ1-3; perhaps TRBD1 as D (5 bases). The CDR3 has 15 residues. CDR1 and CDR2 from the germline V gene are SGHTA and FQGNSA. Between the trimmed V and J ends, which lost 1 base and 3 bases, there was a span of 10 bases. CDR3 residues: CASSLGGAGGNTIYF. CDR3 in DNA: TGTGCCAGCAGCTTAGGGGGCGCAGGTGGAAACACCATATATTTT.

V gene TRBV2 combines with J gene TRBJ1-6, with no clear D. Germline-derived CDR1 and CDR2 are SNHLY and FYNNEI. Trimming pared 6 bases from V and 7 bases from J, leaving 13 bases between. This CDR3 comprises 14 residues. The CDR3 nucleotides read TGTGCCAGCAGCCCCGACGGGAGGAATTCACCCCTCCACTTT. Protein product: CASSPDGRNSPLHF.

This clone was detected once. This chain links TRBV27 with TRBJ2-3; 10 bases align to TRBD2. Germline values: CDR1 MNHEY, CDR2 SMNVEV (reference sequence). The CDR3 sequence is 16 residues long. The trim removed 6 bases at V and 3 bases at J, leaving 9 bases unmatched. CDR3 in DNA: TGTGCCAGCAGCCGCCCAGGACTAGCGGCGACAGATACGCAGTATTTT. It encodes CASSRPGLAATDTQYF.

The chain joins TRBV14 to TRBJ1-4; no clear D gene. CDR3 size: 15 residues. Trimming took off 0 bases at V and 8 bases at J, with 13 bases between the two ends. CDR1 SGHDN and CDR2 FVKESK come from the germline V gene. The CDR3 nucleotides read TGTGCCAGCAGCCAAGATGGAGTACTAAAGGAAAAACTGTTTTTT. It encodes CASSQDGVLKEKLFF.

The chain carries TRBV4-1 and TRBJ2-1; TRBD2 might be the D (6 bases). The germline V gene has CDR1 MGHRA and CDR2 YSYEKL. CDR3 length: 15 residues. V was pared by 2 bases and J by 6 bases, with 14 bases between. CDR3 in amino acids: CASSQLLAPGNEQFF. CDR3 bases: TGCGCCAGCAGCCAACTACTAGCCCCGGGCAATGAGCAGTTCTTC.

The chain couples TRBV7-2 to TRBJ1-6; D might be TRBD1 (6 bases). Germline CDR1 is SGHTA and CDR2 is FQGNSA. With 2 bases removed from V and 0 bases from J, the gap between germline ends came to 17 bases. This CDR3 spans 19 amino acids. The CDR3 is CASSLSGGGGFSYNSPLHF. CDR3 DNA: TGTGCCAGCAGCTTATCTGGGGGCGGGGGTTTCTCCTATAATTCACCCCTCCACTTT.

The gene calls are TRBV10-3 and TRBJ2-1; 7 bases map to TRBD2. CDR1 is ENHRY and CDR2 is SYGVKD in the germline V gene. The V and J ends lost 7 bases and 4 bases, in that order; junction bases with no gene match: 4. This CDR3 has 13 amino acids. Here the CDR3 DNA reads TGTGCCATCACTAGCGGAGAGTACAATGAGCAGTTCTTC. Translated, it gives CAITSGEYNEQFF.

This clone was seen only once. The CDR3 coding sequence is TGTGCCAGTAGTATTCAACGGGGAACTGAAGCTTTCTTT. Translating gives CASSIQRGTEAFF. The rearrangement links TRBV19 to TRBJ1-1; no clear D gene. The CDR3 totals 13 residues. The germline V gene has CDR1 LNHDA and CDR2 SQIVND (reference sequence). Trimming took 3 bases from V and 5 from J, leaving 10 bases between them.

The chain employs TRBV5-6 and TRBJ1-3, with D maybe TRBD1 (5 bases). The V gene's germline CDR1 is SGHDT and CDR2 YYEEEE. The CDR3 spans 15 residues. Between the trimmed V and J ends, which lost 2 bases and 9 bases, there was a span of 18 bases. The chain's CDR3 is CASSFGGTGGITIYF. CDR3 sequence (DNA): TGTGCCAGCAGCTTCGGAGGGACGGGCGGTATCACCATATATTTT.

The rearrangement links TRBV30 to TRBJ2-2, with a weak D call TRBD1 (6 bases). Trimming took off 2 bases at V and 5 bases at J, with 15 bases between the two ends. CDR3 length: 15 amino acids. Germline V lookup: CDR1 GTSNPN, CDR2 SVGIG (reference sequence). The CDR3 bases are TGTGCCTGGAGTCTAACCGGGACACCGACCGGGGAGCTGTTTTTT. Its translation is CAWSLTGTPTGELFF. The full variable domain, its missing parts supplied by reference TRBV30 and TRBJ2-2, is SQTIHQWPATLVQPVGSPLSLECTVEGTSNPNLYWYRQAAGRGLQLLFYSVGIGQISSEVPQNLSASRPQDRQFILSSKKLLLSDSGFYLCAWSLTGTPTGELFFGEGSRLTVL.

The V call is TRBV27, the J call TRBJ1-1; unclear D gene. The germline V gene has CDR1 MNHEY and CDR2 SMNVEV (reference sequence). This CDR3 contains 15 residues. Trimming left V 4 bases short and J 3 bases short, with 15 bases between. The CDR3 sequence: CASSSDPHGDTEAFF. In nucleotides, the CDR3 is TGTGCCAGCAGTTCTGACCCCCATGGGGACACTGAAGCTTTCTTT.

The chain joins TRBV27 to TRBJ2-7; D may be TRBD1 or TRBD2 (6 bases each). Between the trimmed V and J ends, which lost 7 bases and 2 bases, there was a span of 15 bases. In germline, CDR1 is MNHEY, CDR2 SMNVEV (reference sequence). The CDR3 is made up of 14 amino acids. The CDR3 protein is CASKSEGHTYEQYF. The CDR3 region has the DNA TGTGCCAGCAAGTCGGAGGGACACACCTACGAGCAGTACTTC.

The chain couples TRBV5-1 to TRBJ2-3, with 7 bases fitting TRBD1. The CDR3 length is 16 residues. Germline CDR1 is SGHRS and CDR2 is YFSETQ. With 1 base clipped from V and 2 bases from J, the junction kept 7 bases outside the gene matches. The CDR3 loop is CASSLKAGTVTDTQYF. The CDR3 region has the DNA TGCGCCAGCAGCTTGAAGGCAGGGACAGTCACAGATACGCAGTATTTT.

V usage is TRBV5-1 and J usage is TRBJ2-7; a possible D gene is TRBD1 (5 bases). Trimming left V 4 bases short and J 1 base short, with 15 bases between. This CDR3 comprises 15 residues. Germline loops: CDR1 SGHRS, CDR2 YFSETQ. Here the CDR3 reads CASSHQAGKSYEQYF. The CDR3 DNA is TGCGCCAGCAGCCACCAAGCAGGGAAATCCTACGAGCAGTACTTC.

This chain uses TRBV7-2 with TRBJ1-1, with 7 positions matching TRBD1. V shed 6 bases, J shed 1 base, and the junction held 11 bases outside the gene matches. The CDR3 covers 16 residues. In germline, CDR1 is SGHTA, CDR2 FQGNSA. DNA of the CDR3: TGTGCCAGCAGTCCCCAGGCAGGGGGAGGGAACACTGAAGCTTTCTTT. Protein: CASSPQAGGGNTEAFF.

The rearrangement links TRBV6-5 to TRBJ1-2; D possibly corresponds to TRBD1 (5 bases). The CDR3 has 15 residues. Trimming took off 5 bases at V and 2 bases at J, with 15 bases between the two ends. CDR1 is MNHEY and CDR2 is SVGAGI in the germline V gene. The CDR3 is CASSLTGTLNYGYTF. CDR3 nucleotide sequence: TGTGCCAGCAGTCTAACCGGGACCCTGAACTATGGCTACACCTTC.

J is TRBJ1-2 and V is TRBV29-1; D not certain. Germline CDR1 reads SQVTM; CDR2 reads ANQGSEA. Deletions cut 2 bases from V and 4 bases from J, with 5 bases between. CDR3 length: 11 amino acids. Written as DNA, the CDR3 is TGCAGCGTTGAACTGAGCTATGGCTACACCTTC. The encoded protein is CSVELSYGYTF.

The chain employs TRBV6-5 and TRBJ1-2; TRBD1 aligns across 7 bases. The CDR3 has 13 residues. Germline CDR1 MNHEY, CDR2 SVGAGI. The trim removed 2 bases at V and 4 bases at J, leaving 1 base unmatched. The CDR3 bases are TGTGCCAGCAGTTACACAGGGGCCTATGGCTACACCTTC. It translates to CASSYTGAYGYTF.

The genes are TRBV2 and TRBJ1-6, with TRBD1 identical over 11 bases. J gave up 10 bases and V 10 bases, and 9 bases lay outside the gene matches. CDR1 is SNHLY, CDR2 FYNNEI, per germline. The CDR3 extends over 14 amino acids. Here the CDR3 reads CATAPGQGGSPLHF. The CDR3 coding sequence is TGTGCCACCGCACCGGGACAGGGGGGATCACCCCTCCACTTT.

A single count supports this clone. This chain connects TRBV11-2 to TRBJ2-3; 7 nucleotides match TRBD2. This CDR3 is 19 amino acids long. The V and J ends lost 5 bases and 1 base, in that order; junction bases with no gene match: 18. Germline loops: CDR1 SGHAT, CDR2 FQNNGV. CDR3: CASSPLGLAEGRGTDTQYF. Written as DNA, the CDR3 is TGTGCCAGCAGCCCCCTGGGCCTAGCGGAGGGAAGGGGCACAGATACGCAGTATTTT.

V is TRBV6-2 or TRBV6-3 and J is TRBJ1-2; no definite D call. The CDR3 spans 13 residues. Germline assignment: CDR1 MNHEY and CDR2 SVGEGT. Trimming removed 5 bases at V and 8 bases at J, with 15 bases between. The CDR3 DNA reads TGTGCCAGCAGTAACCGGGCCATACAAGGCTACACCTTC. This sequence encodes CASSNRAIQGYTF.

The V and J genes are TRBV18 and TRBJ1-2; D not resolved. This CDR3 contains 14 residues. The germline V gene has CDR1 KGHSH and CDR2 LQKENI. Trimming removed 2 bases at V and 5 bases at J, with 12 bases between. The chain's CDR3 is CASSPAEVFYGYTF. For the CDR3, the DNA is TGTGCCAGCTCACCAGCAGAGGTATTTTATGGCTACACCTTC. Looking up the rest from reference TRBV18 and TRBJ1-2 gives the full variable domain: NAGVMQNPRHLVRRRGQEARLRCSPMKGHSHVYWYRQLPEEGLKFMVYLQKENIIDESGMPKERFSAEFPKEGPSILRIQQVVRGDSAAYFCASSPAEVFYGYTFGSGTRLTVV.

The chain links TRBV13 to TRBJ1-1, with D tentatively TRBD1 (6 bases). The germline V gene encodes CDR1 PRHDT and CDR2 FYEKMQ (reference sequence). CDR3 length equals 14 residues. Deletions cut 4 bases from V and 0 bases from J, with 9 bases between. The CDR3 nucleotides read TGTGCCAGCAGCTCCGGGGGCATGAACACTGAAGCTTTCTTT. The encoded protein is CASSSGGMNTEAFF.